The clone carrying this T cell receptor beta chain was seen just once. What it binds is unknown. This CDR3 has 13 residues. V lost 4 bases, J lost 5 bases, and 11 bases lay in between. CDR1 and CDR2 (germline): MNHNS, SASEGT. The data derive from a study of T cell clonotyping in hematopoietic cell transplantation. The protocol was immunoSEQ multiplex PCR, while the TCRdb copy is restricted to in-frame clones and leaves out a portion. Of roughly 5,300 clones detected, approximately 70% appear once; the ten largest clones hold 28%. Samples: about 28 days before transplant, then days 30, 100 and 180 after. Findings and limits, study-wide: Without cell sorting, CD4 versus CD8 contributions remain unresolved. After transplant, recipient diversity fell while pathologically expanded clonotypes grew through day 180. At the given depth, recipient repertoires were over 97% de novo clonotypes.

This chain links TRBV6-1 with TRBJ2-5; D perhaps matches TRBD2 (5 bases). This clonotype was obtained from a male patient aged 50 to 60 who had an allogeneic stem cell transplant from an unrelated donor, so the T cells may come from the graft donor. Some clones in this sample may be carry-over from other donors' samples. Here the sequenced sample was PBMCs, taken 180 days after allogeneic stem cell transplant. CDR3 region: CASSAGSVETQYF. The CDR3 DNA reads TGTGCCAGCAGTGCGGGGTCCGTGGAGACCCAGTACTTC.